Many counts were recorded for the clone carrying this T cell receptor beta chain. The germline V gene encodes CDR1 LNHNV and CDR2 YYDKDF (reference sequence). Trimming removed 0 bases at V and 2 bases at J, with 11 bases between. This CDR3 spans 15 amino acids. The source of the sample is a study of blood T cell repertoires in COVID-19. Study context: Sources were T cells, B-cell-depleted T cells, or PBMCs; the material itself was cDNA or gDNA.

In the source study's methods: By means of reference gene primer amplification, nucleated cell counts were estimated. Repertoires were generated with immunoSEQ multiplex PCR, while TCRdb's copy carries only in-frame clones and drops some. V and J calls and clone size are those listed in that table; D and trimming were worked out from the DNA. The sample lists about 180,000 clones, 75% to 90% seen once, with approximately 6.2% in the top ten. This receptor was obtained from a man aged 35 to 55 who had recovered from COVID-19. The material sequenced was PBMCs or T cells enriched from blood (not recorded which). The gene calls are TRBV15 and TRBJ2-7, with D maybe TRBD1 (6 bases). The CDR3 sequence is CATSREGAGPYEQYF. CDR3 DNA: TGTGCCACCAGCAGAGAGGGGGCAGGGCCCTACGAGCAGTACTTC.